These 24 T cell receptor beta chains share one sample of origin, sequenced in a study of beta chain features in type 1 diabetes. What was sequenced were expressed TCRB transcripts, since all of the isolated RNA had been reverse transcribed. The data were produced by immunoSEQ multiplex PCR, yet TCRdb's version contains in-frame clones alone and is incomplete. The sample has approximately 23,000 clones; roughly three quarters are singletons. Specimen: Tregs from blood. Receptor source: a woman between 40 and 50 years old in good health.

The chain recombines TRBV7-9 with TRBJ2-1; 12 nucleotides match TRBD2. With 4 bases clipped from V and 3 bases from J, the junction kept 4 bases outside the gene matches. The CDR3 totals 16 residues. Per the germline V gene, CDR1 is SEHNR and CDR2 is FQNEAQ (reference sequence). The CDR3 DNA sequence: TGTGCCAGCAGCTCCCGGACTAGCGGGGTCTACAATGAGCAGTTCTTC. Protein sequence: CASSSRTSGVYNEQFF. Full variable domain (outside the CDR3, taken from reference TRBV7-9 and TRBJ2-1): DTGVSQNPRHKITKRGQNVTFRCDPISEHNRLYWYRQTLGQGPEFLTYFQNEAQLEKSRLLSDRFSAERPKGSFSTLEIQRTEQGDSAMYLCASSSRTSGVYNEQFFGPGTRLTVL.

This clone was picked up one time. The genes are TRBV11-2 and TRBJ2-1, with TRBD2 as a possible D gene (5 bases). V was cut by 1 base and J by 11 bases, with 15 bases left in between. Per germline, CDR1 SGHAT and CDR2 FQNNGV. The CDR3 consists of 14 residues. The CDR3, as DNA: TGTGCCAGCAGCTTAGGGGCTAGCTGGAATAAGCAGTTCTTC. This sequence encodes CASSLGASWNKQFF.

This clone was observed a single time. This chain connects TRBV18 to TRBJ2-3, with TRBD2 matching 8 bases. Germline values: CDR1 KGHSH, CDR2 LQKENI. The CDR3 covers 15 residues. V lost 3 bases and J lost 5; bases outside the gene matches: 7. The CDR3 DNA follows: TGTGCCAGCTCACCGACTAGCGCGGGTGTAGATACGCAGTATTTT. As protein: CASSPTSAGVDTQYF.

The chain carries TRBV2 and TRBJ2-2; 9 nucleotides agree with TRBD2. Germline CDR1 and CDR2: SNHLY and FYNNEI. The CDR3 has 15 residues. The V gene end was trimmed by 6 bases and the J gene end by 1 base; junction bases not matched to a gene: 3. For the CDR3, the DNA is TGTGCCAGCAGGGTAGCGGGGGTGAACACCGGGGAGCTGTTTTTT. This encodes CASRVAGVNTGELFF.

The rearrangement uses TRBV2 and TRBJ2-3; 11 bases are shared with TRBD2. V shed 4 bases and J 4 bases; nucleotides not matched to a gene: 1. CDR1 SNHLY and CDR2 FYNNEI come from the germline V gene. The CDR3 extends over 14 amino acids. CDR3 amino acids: CASSASGGSDTQYF. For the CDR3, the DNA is TGTGCCAGCAGTGCTAGCGGGGGGTCAGATACGCAGTATTTT.

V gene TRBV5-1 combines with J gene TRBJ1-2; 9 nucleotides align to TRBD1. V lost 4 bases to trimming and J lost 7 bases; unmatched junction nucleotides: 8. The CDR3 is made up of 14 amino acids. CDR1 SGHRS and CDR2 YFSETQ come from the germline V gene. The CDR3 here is CASSETGGGLGYTF. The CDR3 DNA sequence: TGCGCCAGCAGCGAGACAGGGGGGGGGCTTGGCTACACCTTC.

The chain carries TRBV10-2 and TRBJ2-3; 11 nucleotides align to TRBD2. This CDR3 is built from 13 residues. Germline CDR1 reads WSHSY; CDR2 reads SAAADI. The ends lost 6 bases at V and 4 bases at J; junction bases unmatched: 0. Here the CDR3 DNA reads TGCGCCAGCAGGACTAGCGGGGCAGATACGCAGTATTTT. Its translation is CASRTSGADTQYF.

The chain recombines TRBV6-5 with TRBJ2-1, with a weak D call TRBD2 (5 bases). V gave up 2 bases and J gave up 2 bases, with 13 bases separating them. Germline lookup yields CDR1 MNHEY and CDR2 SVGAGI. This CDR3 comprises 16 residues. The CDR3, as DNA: TGTGCCAGCAGTTACGAACGGGGAGCAACCTACAATGAGCAGTTCTTC. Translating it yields CASSYERGATYNEQFF.

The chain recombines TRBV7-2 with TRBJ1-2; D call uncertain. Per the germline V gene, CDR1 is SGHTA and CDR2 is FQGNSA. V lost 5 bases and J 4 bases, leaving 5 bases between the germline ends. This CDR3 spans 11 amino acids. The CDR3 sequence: CASSPSYGYTF. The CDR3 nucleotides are TGTGCCAGCAGCCCGAGCTATGGCTACACCTTC.

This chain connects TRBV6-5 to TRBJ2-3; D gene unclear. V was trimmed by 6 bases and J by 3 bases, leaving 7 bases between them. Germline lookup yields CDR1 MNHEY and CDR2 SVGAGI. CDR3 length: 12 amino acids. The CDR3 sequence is CASRAVTDTQYF. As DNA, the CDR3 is TGTGCCAGCAGGGCAGTAACAGATACGCAGTATTTT.

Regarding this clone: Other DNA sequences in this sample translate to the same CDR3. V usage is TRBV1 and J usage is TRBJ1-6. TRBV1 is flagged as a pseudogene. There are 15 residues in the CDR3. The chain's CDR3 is CTSSQDEGIHPPLHF. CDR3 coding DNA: TGCACCAGCAGCCAAGATGAGGGTATACACCCACCCCTCCACTTT.

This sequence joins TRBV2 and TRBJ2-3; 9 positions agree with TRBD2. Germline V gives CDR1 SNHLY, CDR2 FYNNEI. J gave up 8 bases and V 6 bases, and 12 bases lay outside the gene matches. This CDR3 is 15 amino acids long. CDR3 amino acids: CASRAGGPHQFTQYF. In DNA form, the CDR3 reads TGTGCCAGCAGGGCGGGGGGGCCACATCAGTTTACGCAGTATTTT.

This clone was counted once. The DNA of the CDR3 is TGCGCCAGCAGCGGAGCGGGGGGGCCACAAGAGACCCAGTACTTC. Amino acid sequence: CASSGAGGPQETQYF. The V gene is TRBV5-1, the J gene TRBJ2-5, with 10 bases lining up with TRBD2. The V gene end was trimmed by 4 bases and the J gene end by 2 bases; junction bases not matched to a gene: 5. There are 15 residues in the CDR3. CDR1 and CDR2 from the germline V gene are SGHRS and YFSETQ. The variable domain in full, with the rest retrieved from reference TRBV5-1 and TRBJ2-5, is KAGVTQTPRYLIKTRGQQVTLSCSPISGHRSVSWYQQTPGQGLQFLFEYFSETQRNKGNFPGRFSGRQFSNSRSEMNVSTLELGDSALYLCASSGAGGPQETQYFGPGTRLLVL.

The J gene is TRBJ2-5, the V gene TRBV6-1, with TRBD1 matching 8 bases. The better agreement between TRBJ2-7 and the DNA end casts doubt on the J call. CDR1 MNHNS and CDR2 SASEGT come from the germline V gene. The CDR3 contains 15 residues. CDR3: CASSARQGTVYEQYF. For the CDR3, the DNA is TGTGCCAGCAGTGCTCGACAGGGGACCGTCTACGAGCAGTACTTC.

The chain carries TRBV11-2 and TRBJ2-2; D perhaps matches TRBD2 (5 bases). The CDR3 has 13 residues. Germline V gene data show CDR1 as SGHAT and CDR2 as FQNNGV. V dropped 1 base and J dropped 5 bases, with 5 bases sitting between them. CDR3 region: CASSLAGTGELFF. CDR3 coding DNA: TGTGCCAGCAGCTTAGCGGGGACCGGGGAGCTGTTTTTT.

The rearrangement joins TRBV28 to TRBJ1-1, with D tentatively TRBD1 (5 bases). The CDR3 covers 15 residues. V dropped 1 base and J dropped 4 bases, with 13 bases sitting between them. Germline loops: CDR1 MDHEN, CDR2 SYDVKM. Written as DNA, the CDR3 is TGTGCCAGCAGTTTATTTCAGGGCTGGGCCACTGAAGCTTTCTTT. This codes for CASSLFQGWATEAFF.

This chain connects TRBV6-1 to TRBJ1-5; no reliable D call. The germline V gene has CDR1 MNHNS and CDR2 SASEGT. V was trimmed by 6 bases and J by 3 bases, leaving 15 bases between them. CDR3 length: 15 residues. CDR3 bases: TGTGCCAGCAGGGGAGGGTGGCTCACCAATCAGCCCCAGCATTTT. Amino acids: CASRGGWLTNQPQHF.

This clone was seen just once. The CDR3 is CASSPPFGRGAWGGTDTQYF. The CDR3 DNA sequence: TGTGCCAGCTCACCACCGTTCGGCAGGGGGGCCTGGGGCGGCACAGATACGCAGTATTTT. V and J are TRBV18 and TRBJ2-3; tentative D call: TRBD1 (7 bases). The CDR3 spans 20 residues. The germline gives CDR1 KGHSH, CDR2 LQKENI. The ends were cut back, 0 bases at V and 1 base at J, with 23 bases in the middle.

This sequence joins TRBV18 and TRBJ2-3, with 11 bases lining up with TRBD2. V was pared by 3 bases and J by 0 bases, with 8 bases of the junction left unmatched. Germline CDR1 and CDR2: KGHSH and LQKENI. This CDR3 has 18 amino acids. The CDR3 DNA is TGTGCCAGCTCACCTAGACTAGCGGGGATCTCTAGCACAGATACGCAGTATTTT. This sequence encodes CASSPRLAGISSTDTQYF.

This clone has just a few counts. The CDR3 DNA reads TGTGCCAGCAGTCAAAACTCTGGAAACACCATATATTTT. Translating it yields CASSQNSGNTIYF. The chain uses TRBV6-1 and TRBJ1-3; no firm D call. CDR3 length: 13 residues. The V end was cut by 5 bases, the J end by 0 bases, with 5 bases between. Germline V gene lookup returns CDR1 MNHNS and CDR2 SASEGT.

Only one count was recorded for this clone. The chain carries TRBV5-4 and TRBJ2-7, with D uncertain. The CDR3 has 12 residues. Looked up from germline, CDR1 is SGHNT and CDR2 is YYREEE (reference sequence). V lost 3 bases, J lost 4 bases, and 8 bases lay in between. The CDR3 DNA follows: TGTGCCAGCAGCTCTAGGTGGTACGAGCAGTACTTC. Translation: CASSSRWYEQYF.

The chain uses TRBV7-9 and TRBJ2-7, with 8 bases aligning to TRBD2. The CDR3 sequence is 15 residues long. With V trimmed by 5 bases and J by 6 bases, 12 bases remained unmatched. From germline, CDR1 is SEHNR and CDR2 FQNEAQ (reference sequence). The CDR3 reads CASSPAGGVHGEQYF. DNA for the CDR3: TGTGCCAGCAGCCCAGCCGGGGGGGTTCATGGCGAGCAGTACTTC.

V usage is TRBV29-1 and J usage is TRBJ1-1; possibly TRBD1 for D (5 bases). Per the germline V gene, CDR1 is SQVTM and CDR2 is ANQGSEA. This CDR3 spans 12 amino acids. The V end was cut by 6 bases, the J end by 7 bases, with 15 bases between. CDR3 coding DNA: TGCAGCGTCTCTCGGGACTCTATTGAAGCTTTCTTT. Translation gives CSVSRDSIEAFF.

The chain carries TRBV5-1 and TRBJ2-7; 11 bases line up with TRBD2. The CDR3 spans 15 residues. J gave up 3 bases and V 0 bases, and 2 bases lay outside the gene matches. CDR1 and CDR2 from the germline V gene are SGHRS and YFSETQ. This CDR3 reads CASSLASGGIYEQYF. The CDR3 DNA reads TGCGCCAGCAGCTTGGCTAGCGGGGGGATCTACGAGCAGTACTTC.